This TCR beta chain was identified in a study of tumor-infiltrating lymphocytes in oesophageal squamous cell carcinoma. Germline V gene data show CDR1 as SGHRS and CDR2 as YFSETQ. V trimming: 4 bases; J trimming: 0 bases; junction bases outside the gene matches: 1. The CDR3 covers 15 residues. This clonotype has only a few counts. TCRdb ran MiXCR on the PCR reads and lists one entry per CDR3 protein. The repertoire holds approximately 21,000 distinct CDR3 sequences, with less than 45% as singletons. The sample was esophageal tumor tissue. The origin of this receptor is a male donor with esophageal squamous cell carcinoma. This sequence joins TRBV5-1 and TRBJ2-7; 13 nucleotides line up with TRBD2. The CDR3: CASSGLAGVSYEQYF. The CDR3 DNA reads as TGCGCCAGCAGCGGACTAGCGGGAGTCTCCTACGAGCAGTACTTC.